This TCR beta chain originates from a study of CD8 T cell repertoires and HIV-1 epitope variants. Remarks on this clone: Its antigen is unknown.

Findings and limits, study-wide: About 10 antigen-specific TCR beta clonotypes were found; five to seven seemed cross-reactive to variants.

Trimming cost V 3 bases and J 0 bases; bases outside gene matches: 11. The CDR3 is made up of 19 amino acids. The germline V gene encodes CDR1 SGHVS and CDR2 FNYEAQ. Measured with immunoSEQ multiplex PCR; TCRdb has only the in-frame clones, and not every one. The data hold roughly 100,000 clones, with approximately 70% observed a single time. The specimen was uncultured baseline CD8+ T cells from peripheral blood mononuclear cells (PBMCs). The receptor comes from a male donor with HIV. The rearrangement uses TRBV7-6 and TRBJ2-1; 10 positions agree with TRBD1. The CDR3 loop is CASSFPRDRGLSSYNEQFF. CDR3 in DNA: TGTGCCAGCAGCTTTCCCCGGGACAGGGGCCTAAGCTCCTACAATGAGCAGTTCTTC.